This is a list of T cell receptor beta chains from one sample in a study of OX40 agonist ivuxolimab in advanced cancers. Profiled with immunoSEQ multiplex PCR; TCRdb holds only in-frame clones, not every one. The sample includes around 68,000 clones, approximately 86% of them seen just once. The specimen comprised CD4+ or CD8+ T cells sorted from blood, sampled in a trial of the OX40 agonist ivuxolimab. The receptors derive from an adult with an advanced solid tumor such as melanoma, head and neck, liver or kidney cancer. Each CDR3 is given with its conserved first and last residue. The D gene is left open where the match is weak. Size tells how often a clone was seen (once, few, many) or the class of an expanded clone, and some rows leave it out.

TGTGCCAGCAGTGCGGGAGGGAACGAGCAGTACTTC	CASSAGGNEQYF	TRBD2	TRBV6-6	TRBJ2-7	once
TGTGCCAGTAGTATAGAAGGCGGCCTAAGGACCCAGTACTTC	CASSIEGGLRTQYF	-	TRBV19	TRBJ2-5	-
TGTGCCAGCAGCCCGTATGAGGCGAGCTCCTACGAGCAGTACTTC	CASSPYEASSYEQYF	-	TRBV7-8	TRBJ2-7	-
TGTGCCAGCAGCTTACAGGGGGAGGTGGGTGAAAAACTGTTTTTT	CASSLQGEVGEKLFF	TRBD1	TRBV5-4	TRBJ1-4	-
TGTGCCACCAGCAGAGATGTAAGGGGCACTGAAGCTTTCTTT	CATSRDVRGTEAFF	-	TRBV15	TRBJ1-1	-
TGTGCCAGTAGTATGGCAGGGACTAATGAAAAACTGTTTTTT	CASSMAGTNEKLFF	-	TRBV19	TRBJ1-4	once
TGTGCCAGCAGTGTCCTTAGGGCGACGCTGACCGGGGAGCTGTTTTTT	CASSVLRATLTGELFF	-	TRBV2	TRBJ2-2	once
TGTGCCATCAGTGAGGGGTCCAGGGGGAACACTGAAGCTTTCTTT	CAISEGSRGNTEAFF	-	TRBV10-3	TRBJ1-1	-
TGTGCCAGCATCTCCGGACAGGGCTTCGGGGAGACCCAGTACTTC	CASISGQGFGETQYF	TRBD1	TRBV28	TRBJ2-5	few
TGTGCCAGCACCCTGACGGCGAGCTCCTACGAGCAGTACTTC	CASTLTASSYEQYF	-	TRBV6-6	TRBJ2-7	-
TGTGCCAGCAGACAGGGGGACACTGAAGCTTTCTTT	CASRQGDTEAFF	TRBD1	TRBV25-1	TRBJ1-1	-
TGTGCCAGCAGTTACTCGGGAGAGCAGTACTTC	CASSYSGEQYF	-	TRBV6-5	TRBJ2-7	-
TGTGCCAGCAGTCCCCAGACCGCCTCGGCCGACGCTTTCTTT	CASSPQTASADAFF	-	TRBV7-6	TRBJ1-1	few
TGTGCTAGCAGTCCGGGACTAGCGGACTCAGAGACCCAGTACTTC	CASSPGLADSETQYF	TRBD2	TRBV7-7	TRBJ2-5	-
TGTGCCAGCAGACGGACAGGGGTTCGTCAAGAGACCCAGTACTTC	CASRRTGVRQETQYF	TRBD1	TRBV6-1	TRBJ2-5	-
TGTGCCAGCAGCCCAGACGACAGAAGGGGCTACACCTTC	CASSPDDRRGYTF	-	TRBV7-9	TRBJ1-2	few
TGCGCCAGCAGCTTGGTTCAAGGAGGGACTGAAGCTTTCTTT	CASSLVQGGTEAFF	-	TRBV5-1	TRBJ1-1	-
TGTGCCAGCAGTTTATCGTGGAACCAGGGTGAAAAACTGTTTTTT	CASSLSWNQGEKLFF	-	TRBV27	TRBJ1-4	-
TGTGCCAGCAGTCCTAGCGAGGGCGTGACCCAGTACTTC	CASSPSEGVTQYF	-	TRBV27	TRBJ2-5	-
TGTGCCACCACAGGTAGCTCTGGGGCCAACGTCCTGACTTTC	CATTGSSGANVLTF	-	TRBV2	TRBJ2-6	-
TGTGCCAGCAGCTTAAGACGGGACAGCAACAACCAAGAGACCCAGTACTTC	CASSLRRDSNNQETQYF	TRBD1	TRBV5-4	TRBJ2-5	-
TGTGCCAGCAGTTTAGGATCCACCCTGAATCAGCCCCAGCATTTT	CASSLGSTLNQPQHF	-	TRBV28	TRBJ1-5	-
TGTGCCAGCACCAGACAGGGAACCACTGAAGCTTTCTTT	CASTRQGTTEAFF	TRBD1	TRBV6-5	TRBJ1-1	-
TGTGCCAGCAGCTTAGATGAAGGGGGGCACTATGGCTACACCTTC	CASSLDEGGHYGYTF	-	TRBV7-9	TRBJ1-2	-
TGTGCCAGCAGCGGGGGGTTCAACACTGAAGCTTTCTTT	CASSGGFNTEAFF	-	TRBV7-9	TRBJ1-1	-
TGTGCCAGCAGTGTAGGGACCAAGCAGTACTTC	CASSVGTKQYF	-	TRBV6-5	TRBJ2-7	once
TGTGCCAGCAGCCGGCCGGGGGGGGTCACTGAAGCTTTCTTT	CASSRPGGVTEAFF	-	TRBV7-9	TRBJ1-1	-
TGTGCCAGCTCACCACCGGGAGGAAACTATGGCTACACCTTC	CASSPPGGNYGYTF	-	TRBV18	TRBJ1-2	-
TGTGCCAGCAGCTTACAGGGAAACTCCTACGAGCAGTACTTC	CASSLQGNSYEQYF	-	TRBV7-2	TRBJ2-7	-
TGTGCCAGCAGTCGAGCGGGGGCGAGCGGGGAGCTGTTTTTT	CASSRAGASGELFF	TRBD2	TRBV6-5	TRBJ2-2	-
TGTGCCAGTACTTGGGGGGCCTCAACCGGGGAGCTGTTTTTT	CASTWGASTGELFF	-	TRBV7-2	TRBJ2-2	-
TGTGCCAGCAGACAAACTAGCGGGAGTTCGTACGAGCAGTACTTC	CASRQTSGSSYEQYF	TRBD2	TRBV6-6	TRBJ2-7	few
TGTGCCAGCAGCCTGGTCTATTCGGTAAAACTGTTTTTT	CASSLVYSVKLFF	-	TRBV11-2	TRBJ1-4	-
TGTGCCAGCAGTTGGGGGAACGGACTGTACGAGCAGTACTTC	CASSWGNGLYEQYF	-	TRBV6-1	TRBJ2-7	-
TGCGCCAGCACTCCGCTCTCTAACCAAGAGACCCAGTACTTC	CASTPLSNQETQYF	-	TRBV5-1	TRBJ2-5	-
TGTGCCAGCAGCTTAGCGAGCGGCACCGGGGAGCTGTTTTTT	CASSLASGTGELFF	-	TRBV7-7	TRBJ2-2	-
TGTGCCATCAGTGAATTGGGGAACGAGCAGTACTTC	CAISELGNEQYF	-	TRBV10-3	TRBJ2-7	-
TGTGCCAGCACACGTGGGACAGGGGTACGAGAAGAGACCCAGTACTTC	CASTRGTGVREETQYF	TRBD1	TRBV7-2	TRBJ2-5	-
TGTGCCATCACCTCGGGGTCGGGAAACACCATATATTTT	CAITSGSGNTIYF	-	TRBV10-3	TRBJ1-3	-
TGTGCCAGCAGCTGGGGGGAGGGAGATACGCAGTATTTT	CASSWGEGDTQYF	TRBD2	TRBV7-2	TRBJ2-3	-
TGTGCCAGCAGACGGGGGGCAGACACTGAAGCTTTCTTT	CASRRGADTEAFF	-	TRBV6-1	TRBJ1-1	-
TGCGCCAGCAGCTTGGCGGGAGACCACTCCTACGAGCAGTACTTC	CASSLAGDHSYEQYF	-	TRBV5-1	TRBJ2-7	-
TGTGCCAGCAGGGGACAGTTGGCAGAGACCCAGTACTTC	CASRGQLAETQYF	TRBD1	TRBV2	TRBJ2-5	-
TGTGCCAGCAGCTGGGGTAATCAATACCAAGGCTATGGCTACACCTTC	CASSWGNQYQGYGYTF	-	TRBV5-4	TRBJ1-2	-
TGTGCTAGTGGTTTGGAAGCTACGACTGAGCAGTTCTTC	CASGLEATTEQFF	-	TRBV12-5	TRBJ2-1	-
TGTGCCAGCAGTTACTCCTTCGGCTACGAGCAGTACTTC	CASSYSFGYEQYF	-	TRBV6-5	TRBJ2-7	-
TGCGCCAGCAGCTGGGACAGGGAGTCACCCCTCCACTTT	CASSWDRESPLHF	TRBD1	TRBV5-1	TRBJ1-6	once
TGTGCCAGCTTAACTAGCGGGAGTAATGAGCAGTTCTTC	CASLTSGSNEQFF	TRBD2	TRBV28	TRBJ2-1	-
TGTGCCAGCAGCTCCCCCTACCTAGCGGGGGGGACCGGGTCCTACAATGAGCAGTTCTTC	CASSSPYLAGGTGSYNEQFF	TRBD2	TRBV13	TRBJ2-1	-
TGTGCCAGCAGTACAGGGTATACTGAAGCTTTCTTT	CASSTGYTEAFF	-	TRBV5-4	TRBJ1-1	-
TGTGCCTGGAGTATGAGCCAAGAGACCCAGTACTTC	CAWSMSQETQYF	-	TRBV30	TRBJ2-5	once
TGTGCCAGCAGCTTAGGGCTCGAAGGGGATACGCAGTATTTT	CASSLGLEGDTQYF	-	TRBV7-9	TRBJ2-3	-
TGCGCCACCAAACAGGGAAACTCTGGAAACACCATATATTTT	CATKQGNSGNTIYF	-	TRBV10-2	TRBJ1-3	-